These T cell receptor beta chains were read from a single sample in a study of blood T cell repertoires in COVID-19. Clones were sequenced by immunoSEQ multiplex PCR, and TCRdb holds only the in-frame ones, with some missing. The data show some 170,000 clones, approximately 95% seen once. The sample consisted of peripheral blood. Source of these receptors: an older woman with COVID-19, enrolled during active disease. The CDR3 runs from the conserved cysteine through the conserved F or W. D genes are given only for firm matches. Only part of the rows carry a size: once, few, many, or a class if the clone is expanded.

J gene | V gene | D gene | clone size | CDR3 protein | CDR3 DNA
TRBJ1-2 | TRBV7-9 | NA | NA | CASSLAGRRDDSYTF | TGTGCCAGCAGCTTAGCGGGGAGGCGGGACGACAGCTACACCTTC
TRBJ1-4 | TRBV19 | TRBD1 | NA | CASRQGSATNEKLFF | TGTGCCAGTAGACAGGGGTCGGCAACTAATGAAAAACTGTTTTTT
TRBJ1-4 | TRBV5-4 | NA | once | CASSSQQGKEKLFF | TGTGCCAGCAGCTCACAGCAGGGGAAGGAAAAACTGTTTTTT
TRBJ1-1 | TRBV3-1/TRBV3-2 | NA | NA | CASSQGQTTEAFF | TGTGCCAGCAGCCAAGGACAAACCACTGAAGCTTTCTTT
TRBJ2-2 | TRBV5-1 | TRBD1 | NA | CASSLVSGGAGGELFF | TGCGCCAGCAGCTTGGTTTCAGGGGGCGCCGGCGGGGAGCTGTTTTTT
TRBJ2-6 | TRBV15 | TRBD1 | NA | CATSSPGQGFSGANVLTF | TGTGCCACCAGCAGCCCGGGACAGGGGTTCTCTGGGGCCAACGTCCTGACTTTC
TRBJ1-5 | TRBV4-2 | NA | NA | CASSQEFRQPQHF | TGTGCCAGCAGCCAAGAGTTTCGTCAGCCCCAGCATTTT
TRBJ2-7 | TRBV5-1 | NA | NA | CASSSSYEQYF | TGCGCCAGCAGCTCTTCCTACGAGCAGTACTTC
TRBJ1-1 | TRBV3-1/TRBV3-2 | TRBD1 | NA | CASTPGQENTEAFF | TGTGCCAGCACCCCGGGACAGGAGAACACTGAAGCTTTCTTT
TRBJ2-5 | TRBV24-1 | TRBD2 | NA | CAVGSGGSQETQYF | TGTGCCGTAGGCTCGGGCGGGAGTCAAGAGACCCAGTACTTC
TRBJ2-3 | TRBV7-2 | TRBD2 | NA | CASGLAGGPDTQYF | TGTGCCAGCGGTCTCGCGGGGGGGCCGGATACGCAGTATTTT
TRBJ1-3 | TRBV7-9 | NA | NA | CASSHLFSGNTIYF | TGTGCCAGCAGCCATTTGTTCTCTGGAAACACCATATATTTT
TRBJ2-6 | TRBV4-1 | TRBD1 | NA | CASSPPTGPGANVLTF | TGCGCCAGCAGCCCCCCGACAGGGCCCGGGGCCAACGTCCTGACTTTC
TRBJ2-1 | TRBV3-1/TRBV3-2 | NA | NA | CASSQHTTFSYNEQFF | TGTGCCAGCAGCCAACACACTACTTTCTCCTACAATGAGCAGTTCTTC
TRBJ2-5 | TRBV6-2/TRBV6-3 | TRBD1 | NA | CASSYYLGQAIQETQYF | TGTGCCAGCAGTTACTACCTAGGACAGGCGATCCAAGAGACCCAGTACTTC
TRBJ1-2 | TRBV6-1 | TRBD1 | once | CASSEQTGGGWGYTF | TGTGCCAGCAGTGAACAGACAGGGGGAGGCTGGGGCTACACCTTC
TRBJ1-5 | TRBV6-2/TRBV6-3 | NA | NA | CASSYVAASTQPQHF | TGTGCCAGCAGTTACGTCGCGGCGAGTACTCAGCCCCAGCATTTT
TRBJ2-3 | TRBV14 | NA | NA | CASSQDKLRFKPDTQYF | TGTGCCAGCAGCCAAGATAAACTGCGTTTTAAACCAGATACGCAGTATTTT
TRBJ2-7 | TRBV2 | NA | NA | CASRKQGASYEQYF | TGTGCCAGCAGAAAACAGGGCGCCTCCTACGAGCAGTACTTC
TRBJ2-6 | TRBV15 | TRBD1 | NA | CATSRRRDRATSRANVLTF | TGTGCCACCAGCAGACGCCGCGACAGGGCAACCTCTAGGGCCAACGTCCTGACTTTC
TRBJ2-5 | TRBV28 | TRBD2 | NA | CASSLLAPQETQYF | TGTGCCAGCAGCTTACTAGCGCCACAAGAGACCCAGTACTTC
TRBJ2-7 | TRBV9 | NA | NA | CASSARWSPDYEQYF | TGTGCCAGCAGCGCTAGATGGTCCCCAGACTACGAGCAGTACTTC
TRBJ1-1 | TRBV7-2 | TRBD1 | few | CASSLRGGTGSLNTEAFF | TGTGCCAGCAGCTTAAGGGGGGGGACAGGGAGCCTGAACACTGAAGCTTTCTTT
TRBJ2-7 | TRBV4-2 | NA | NA | CASSQDDGSRPYEQYF | TGTGCCAGCAGCCAAGACGACGGGTCCCGCCCCTACGAGCAGTACTTC
TRBJ1-1 | TRBV6-5 | TRBD1 | few | CASSQGDTEAFF | TGTGCCAGCAGCCAGGGGGACACTGAAGCTTTCTTT
TRBJ2-6 | TRBV18 | TRBD2 | once | CASSPLAESSGANVLTF | TGTGCCAGCTCACCGCTAGCGGAAAGCTCTGGGGCCAACGTCCTGACTTTC
TRBJ2-1 | TRBV27 | NA | NA | CASSFQEGSMQFF | TGTGCCAGCAGTTTTCAGGAGGGTTCAATGCAGTTCTTC
TRBJ2-1 | TRBV7-6 | TRBD1 | NA | CASSLGQGHNEQFF | TGTGCCAGCAGCTTAGGACAGGGTCACAATGAGCAGTTCTTC
TRBJ1-6 | TRBV19 | NA | NA | CASSIDRGNSPLHF | TGTGCCAGTAGTATAGACAGGGGTAATTCACCCCTCCACTTT
TRBJ2-7 | TRBV11-2 | TRBD1 | NA | CASSLRGDSTYEQYF | TGTGCCAGCAGCTTACGAGGGGACAGCACCTACGAGCAGTACTTC
TRBJ1-5 | TRBV7-9 | TRBD1 | NA | CASSRDRGQGYSNQPQHF | TGTGCCAGCAGCCGGGACAGGGGGCAGGGGTATAGCAATCAGCCCCAGCATTTT
TRBJ2-1 | TRBV7-3 | NA | NA | CASSAGPHNEQFF | TGTGCCAGCAGCGCGGGACCACACAATGAGCAGTTCTTC
TRBJ1-2 | TRBV20-1 | NA | NA | CSARTGSGYTF | TGCAGTGCTAGAACAGGGTCTGGCTACACCTTC
TRBJ2-2 | TRBV4-3 | TRBD2 | NA | CASSQGAGANTGELFF | TGCGCCAGCAGCCAAGGAGCGGGGGCCAACACCGGGGAGCTGTTTTTT
TRBJ1-1 | TRBV28 | NA | NA | CASSRPGGAEAFF | TGTGCCAGCTCCCGCCCTGGGGGGGCTGAAGCTTTCTTT
TRBJ2-1 | TRBV6-6 | TRBD1 | NA | CASSWTGNYNEQFF | TGTGCCAGCAGTTGGACAGGGAACTACAATGAGCAGTTCTTC
TRBJ1-1 | TRBV7-3 | TRBD1 | few | CASTSGTGATEAFF | TGTGCCAGCACATCCGGGACAGGGGCCACTGAAGCTTTCTTT
TRBJ1-1 | TRBV29-1 | NA | NA | CSVESLKWGTLTEAFF | TGCAGCGTTGAAAGTTTGAAGTGGGGGACACTCACTGAAGCTTTCTTT
TRBJ1-5 | TRBV6-6 | TRBD1 | NA | CASSWTGVSNQPQHF | TGTGCCAGCAGTTGGACAGGGGTGAGCAATCAGCCCCAGCATTTT
TRBJ2-3 | TRBV2 | TRBD2 | NA | CASQEPPGLAGDTQYF | TGTGCCAGCCAAGAACCTCCGGGACTAGCGGGGGATACGCAGTATTTT
TRBJ2-7 | TRBV5-1 | TRBD1 | NA | CASSLDGTAVGEQYF | TGCGCCAGCAGCTTGGACGGGACAGCAGTGGGCGAGCAGTACTTC
TRBJ2-5 | TRBV15 | NA | NA | CATSRAPTGRETQYF | TGTGCCACCAGCAGAGCACCGACAGGACGAGAGACCCAGTACTTC